The 22 T cell receptor beta chains presented below share a single source sample, sequenced in a study of T cells and Merkel cell carcinoma outcomes. The table came from immunoSEQ multiplex PCR; TCRdb's copy has only in-frame clones and leaves some out. Of about 19,000 clones in the sample, over 75% were seen once. Sequenced material: tumor tissue from Merkel cell carcinoma. The receptors stem from a human donor with Merkel cell carcinoma.

This clone has a handful of counts. The chain has TRBV28 and TRBJ1-2; the D is unclear. The CDR3 extends over 11 amino acids. CDR1 is MDHEN and CDR2 is SYDVKM in the germline V gene. The V end lost 5 bases, the J end lost 7 bases, and 8 bases lay between the germline ends. The DNA of the CDR3 is TGTGCCAGCAGTCGGACCCGTGGCTACACCTTC. Its protein is CASSRTRGYTF.

V is TRBV19 and J is TRBJ1-1; a weak D match, TRBD1 (6 bases). V lost 5 bases, J lost 5 bases, and 18 bases lay in between. CDR3 length: 15 amino acids. Germline assignment: CDR1 LNHDA and CDR2 SQIVND (reference sequence). The CDR3 DNA follows: TGTGCCAGTAGTCCAGGACAGAGGACGTCTACTGAAGCTTTCTTT. It is translated as CASSPGQRTSTEAFF.

V is TRBV5-1 and J is TRBJ2-1, with 9 bases fitting TRBD2. Germline values: CDR1 SGHRS, CDR2 YFSETQ. Trimming removed 6 bases from V and 7 bases from J; junction bases left unmatched: 11. This CDR3 is built from 15 residues. This CDR3 reads CASMQAGGPRNEQFF. The CDR3 DNA reads as TGCGCCAGCATGCAGGCGGGAGGGCCCCGAAATGAGCAGTTCTTC.

This clone was picked up one time. This rearrangement joins TRBV7-8 to TRBJ2-1; D is possibly TRBD2 (5 bases). Trimming stripped 5 bases from V and 0 bases from J, with 20 bases between. The CDR3 length is 18 residues. CDR1 SGHVS and CDR2 FQNEAQ come from the germline V gene. The CDR3, as DNA: TGTGCCAGCAGCCCGCTTTGGTTGTTAGCGTTCTCCTACAATGAGCAGTTCTTC. Residues: CASSPLWLLAFSYNEQFF.

V gene TRBV7-8 combines with J gene TRBJ1-6; tentative D call: TRBD1 (6 bases). Germline CDR1 SGHVS, CDR2 FQNEAQ. Trimming left V 5 bases short and J 9 bases short, with 14 bases between. The CDR3 consists of 14 residues. In nucleotides, the CDR3 is TGTGCCAGCAGCATGGACCAAGGGGGTTCACCCCTCCACTTT. It specifies CASSMDQGGSPLHF. The entire variable domain, with the rest obtained from reference TRBV7-8 and TRBJ1-6, is as follows: GAGVSQSPRYKVAKRGQDVALRCDPISGHVSLFWYQQALGQGPEFLTYFQNEAQLDKSGLPSDRFFAERPEGSVSTLKIQRTQQEDSAVYLCASSMDQGGSPLHFGNGTRLTVT.

This chain links TRBV27 with TRBJ2-1, with TRBD2 identical over 9 bases. CDR1 and CDR2 from the germline V gene are MNHEY and SMNVEV (reference sequence). This CDR3 is built from 15 residues. V shed 3 bases, J shed 7 bases, and the junction held 7 bases outside the gene matches. DNA of the CDR3: TGTGCCAGCAGTTTCAGGGTAGCGGGGGTGAATGAGCAGTTCTTC. This codes for CASSFRVAGVNEQFF.

V and J are TRBV15 and TRBJ2-5; TRBD2 might be the D (6 bases). The germline V gene encodes CDR1 LNHNV and CDR2 YYDKDF (reference sequence). This CDR3 is 18 amino acids long. Trimming removed 0 bases from V and 4 bases from J, with 21 bases in between. The CDR3 reads CATSRDSRQRAIRETQYF. As DNA, the CDR3 is TGTGCCACCAGCAGAGATTCCCGACAGCGGGCTATTCGAGAGACCCAGTACTTC.

With regard to this clone: One end of the junction does not line up with germline, which may come from a read error. The same CDR3 is also encoded by other DNA sequences in this sample. V is TRBV6-5 and J is TRBJ2-7, with D hard to call. In germline, CDR1 is MNHEY, CDR2 SVGAGI. The CDR3 spans 14 residues. The CDR3 sequence is CASSYSTSGYEQYF. The CDR3 DNA follows: TGTGCCAGCAGTTACTCGACTTCGGGCTACGAGCAGTACTTT.

The rearrangement links TRBV6-5 to TRBJ2-2; maybe TRBD2 (7 bases). Germline V lookup: CDR1 MNHEY, CDR2 SVGAGI. This CDR3 spans 13 amino acids. V was clipped by 3 bases and J by 14 bases, with 16 bases between them. The CDR3 protein is CASSYGGGHILFF. The CDR3 DNA reads as TGTGCCAGCAGTTATGGGGGGGGGCATATACTGTTTTTT.

This chain links TRBV6-5 with TRBJ1-2, with 9 positions matching TRBD1. The length of the CDR3 is 14 residues. With V trimmed by 6 bases and J by 2 bases, 4 bases remained unmatched. CDR1 is MNHEY and CDR2 is SVGAGI in the germline V gene. The CDR3, as DNA: TGTGCCAGCAGAACCGGACAGGGGAACTATGGCTACACCTTC. Translated, it gives CASRTGQGNYGYTF.

With respect to this clone: A read error may account for a junction end that differs from germline. V and J are TRBV5-8 and TRBJ2-7; maybe TRBD2 (6 bases). The CDR3 sequence is 15 residues long. Germline V gene data show CDR1 as SGHTS and CDR2 as YDEGEE. CDR3 bases: TGTGCCAGCAGCTTGGGTCAGGGACTCACCTACGAGCAATACTTC. This translates into CASSLGQGLTYEQYF.

This clone was detected only a few times. The V and J genes are TRBV4-1 and TRBJ2-2; TRBD2 might be the D (5 bases). V lost 4 bases, J lost 6 bases, and 15 bases lay in between. This CDR3 is 15 amino acids long. Germline V gives CDR1 MGHRA, CDR2 YSYEKL. The CDR3 region has the DNA TGCGCCAGCAGCCTACTAATTAGCGCGGCCGGGGAGCTGTTTTTT. Translation: CASSLLISAAGELFF.

The V and J genes are TRBV5-5 and TRBJ1-2, with a tentative D call TRBD1 (6 bases). Trimming shortened V by 2 bases and J by 8 bases, and 19 bases separated the two germline ends. Per the germline V gene, CDR1 is SGHKS and CDR2 is YYEKEE (reference sequence). This CDR3 is built from 15 residues. Written as DNA, the CDR3 is TGTGCCAGCAGCTTTGTTGCCCACAGGGCGGGAGGCTACACCTTC. As protein: CASSFVAHRAGGYTF. Full variable domain (outside the CDR3, taken from reference TRBV5-5 and TRBJ1-2): DAGVTQSPTHLIKTRGQQVTLRCSPISGHKSVSWYQQVLGQGPQFIFQYYEKEERGRGNFPDRFSARQFPNYSSELNVNALLLGDSALYLCASSFVAHRAGGYTFGSGTRLTVV.

Comments on this clone: At one end, the junction sequence differs from germline, possibly due to a read error. The chain couples TRBV28 to TRBJ1-5; TRBD1 matches 7 bases. The CDR3 loop spans 12 amino acids. The germline V gene has CDR1 MDHEN and CDR2 SYDVKM. CDR3 coding DNA: TGTGCCGGCAGACAGGGTAATCAGCCCCAGCATTTT. As protein: CAGRQGNQPQHF.

The chain joins TRBV28 to TRBJ2-7; tentative D call: TRBD2 (5 bases). CDR1 is MDHEN and CDR2 is SYDVKM in the germline V gene. Deletions cut 9 bases from V and 6 bases from J, with 15 bases between. This CDR3 spans 12 amino acids. The CDR3 DNA follows: TGTGCCAGTGGGGAGTGGGGTCTCGAGCAGTACTTC. Protein product: CASGEWGLEQYF.

This clone was found once. This chain uses TRBV11-2 with TRBJ2-2, with D possibly being TRBD2 (6 bases). Germline CDR1 is SGHAT and CDR2 is FQNNGV. Deletions cut 0 bases from V and 4 bases from J, with 12 bases between. The CDR3 length is 16 residues. The CDR3 coding sequence is TGTGCCAGCAGCTTAGAAGCCTGGCGGGGCACCGGGGAGCTGTTTTTT. This codes for CASSLEAWRGTGELFF.

The rearrangement links TRBV28 to TRBJ2-7; TRBD1 is a possible D gene (5 bases). The CDR3 is 18 residues long. Trimming shortened V by 5 bases and J by 0 bases, and 23 bases separated the two germline ends. CDR1 is MDHEN, CDR2 SYDVKM, per germline. The CDR3 reads CASSVSRVIPLSSYEQYF. CDR3 sequence (DNA): TGTGCCAGCAGTGTGAGCAGGGTGATTCCCCTAAGCTCCTACGAGCAGTACTTC.

The V call is TRBV7-3, the J call TRBJ2-1; TRBD2 aligns across 9 bases. The CDR3 is made up of 17 amino acids. Germline-derived CDR1 and CDR2 are SGHTA and FQGTGA. Germline trimming cut 1 base from V and 7 bases from J; bases unmatched to any gene: 11. CDR3 sequence: CASSLMVGLAGKNEQFF. The CDR3 DNA follows: TGTGCCAGCAGCTTAATGGTTGGGCTAGCGGGGAAAAATGAGCAGTTCTTC.

The chain links TRBV28 to TRBJ1-2; unclear D gene. This CDR3 has 12 amino acids. Germline lookup yields CDR1 MDHEN and CDR2 SYDVKM. V lost 3 bases and J lost 3, with 5 bases in between. CDR3 region: CASSLGYYGYTF. In DNA form, the CDR3 reads TGTGCCAGCAGTTTGGGGTACTATGGCTACACCTTC.

The chain is built from TRBV5-1 and TRBJ2-3; TRBD2 matches at 13 bases. The V and J ends lost 5 bases and 1 base, in that order; junction bases with no gene match: 28. Germline-derived CDR1 and CDR2 are SGHRS and YFSETQ. The length of the CDR3 is 24 residues. CDR3 protein: CASRPTLPGGEGLAGPYRTDTQYF. CDR3 bases: TGCGCCAGCAGGCCCACCCTCCCAGGGGGCGAGGGACTAGCGGGACCCTACCGCACAGATACGCAGTATTTT.

This clone was seen a handful of times. The chain combines TRBV7-2 with TRBJ2-7; 8 nucleotides line up with TRBD2. V lost 0 bases to trimming and J lost 6 bases; unmatched junction nucleotides: 13. Germline CDR1 and CDR2: SGHTA and FQGNSA. The CDR3 covers 17 residues. The CDR3 nucleotides read TGTGCCAGCAGCTTAGCTGATAGCGGGACGTCGGAGGGCGAGCAGTACTTC. Its protein is CASSLADSGTSEGEQYF.

This chain uses TRBV5-4 with TRBJ2-2; D gene unclear. This CDR3 is built from 16 residues. The germline CDR1 and CDR2 sequences are SGHNT and YYREEE (reference sequence). V was clipped by 2 bases and J by 0 bases, with 11 bases between them. The CDR3 sequence: CASSFRIRSNTGELFF. The CDR3 region has the DNA TGTGCCAGCAGCTTCCGTATACGATCGAACACCGGGGAGCTGTTTTTT.